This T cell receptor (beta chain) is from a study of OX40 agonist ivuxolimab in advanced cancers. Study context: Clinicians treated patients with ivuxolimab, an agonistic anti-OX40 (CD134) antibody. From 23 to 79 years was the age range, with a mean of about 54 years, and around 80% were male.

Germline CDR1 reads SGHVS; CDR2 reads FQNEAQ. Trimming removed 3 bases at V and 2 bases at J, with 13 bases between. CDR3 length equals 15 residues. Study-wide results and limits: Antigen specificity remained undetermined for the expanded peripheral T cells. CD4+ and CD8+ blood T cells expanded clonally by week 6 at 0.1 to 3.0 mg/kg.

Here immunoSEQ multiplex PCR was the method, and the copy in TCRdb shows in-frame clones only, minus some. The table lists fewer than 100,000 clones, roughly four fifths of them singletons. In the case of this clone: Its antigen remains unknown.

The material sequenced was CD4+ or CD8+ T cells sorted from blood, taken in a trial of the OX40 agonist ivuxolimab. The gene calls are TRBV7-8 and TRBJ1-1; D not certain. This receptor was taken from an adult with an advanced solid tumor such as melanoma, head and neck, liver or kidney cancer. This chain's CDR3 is CASSLDDISNTEAFF. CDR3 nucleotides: TGTGCCAGCAGCTTGGACGACATATCTAACACTGAAGCTTTCTTT.